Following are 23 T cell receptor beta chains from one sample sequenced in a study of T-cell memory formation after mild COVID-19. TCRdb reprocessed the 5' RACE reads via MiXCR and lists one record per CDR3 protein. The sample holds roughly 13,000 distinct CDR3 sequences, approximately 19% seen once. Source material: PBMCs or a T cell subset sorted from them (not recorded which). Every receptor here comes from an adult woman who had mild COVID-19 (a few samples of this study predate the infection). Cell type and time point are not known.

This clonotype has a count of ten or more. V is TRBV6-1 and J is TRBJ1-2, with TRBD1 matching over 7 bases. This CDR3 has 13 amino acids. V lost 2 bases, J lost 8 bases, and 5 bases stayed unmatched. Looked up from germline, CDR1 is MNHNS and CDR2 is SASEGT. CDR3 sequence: CASSEPPGGGYTF. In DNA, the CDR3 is TGTGCCAGCAGTGAACCCCCAGGGGGGGGCTACACCTTC.

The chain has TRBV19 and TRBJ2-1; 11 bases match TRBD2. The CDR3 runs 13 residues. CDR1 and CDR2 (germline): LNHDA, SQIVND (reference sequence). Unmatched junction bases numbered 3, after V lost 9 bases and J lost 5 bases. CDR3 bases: TGTGCCAGCCTAGCGGGAGGAAACAATGAGCAGTTCTTC. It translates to CASLAGGNNEQFF. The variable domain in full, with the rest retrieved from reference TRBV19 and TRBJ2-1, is DGGITQSPKYLFRKEGQNVTLSCEQNLNHDAMYWYRQDPGQGLRLIYYSQIVNDFQKGDIAEGYSVSREKKESFPLTVTSAQKNPTAFYLCASLAGGNNEQFFGPGTRLTVL.

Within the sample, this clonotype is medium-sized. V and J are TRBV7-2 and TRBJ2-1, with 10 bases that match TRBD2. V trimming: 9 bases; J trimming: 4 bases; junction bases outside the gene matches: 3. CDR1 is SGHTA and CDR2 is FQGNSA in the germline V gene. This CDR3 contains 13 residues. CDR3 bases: TGTGCCAGTAGAGCGGGAGGGTACAATGAGCAGTTCTTC. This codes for CASRAGGYNEQFF.

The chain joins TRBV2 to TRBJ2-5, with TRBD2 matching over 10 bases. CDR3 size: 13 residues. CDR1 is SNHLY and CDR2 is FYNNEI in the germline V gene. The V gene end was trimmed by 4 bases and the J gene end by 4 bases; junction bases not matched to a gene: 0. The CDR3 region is CASSGTSGETQYF. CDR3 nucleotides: TGTGCCAGCAGTGGGACTAGCGGAGAGACCCAGTACTTC.

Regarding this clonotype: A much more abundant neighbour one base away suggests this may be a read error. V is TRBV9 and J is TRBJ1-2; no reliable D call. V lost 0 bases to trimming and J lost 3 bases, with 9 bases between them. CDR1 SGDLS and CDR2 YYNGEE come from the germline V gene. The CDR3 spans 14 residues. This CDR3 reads CASSVAIDYYGYTF. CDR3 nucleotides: TGTGCCAGCAGCGTAGCGATCGATTACTATGGCTACACCTTC.

CDR3 nucleotide sequence: TGCAGCGTCCCACTCCTCCAGGGGGTAGAGACAGATACGCAGTATTTT. It yields the protein CSVPLLQGVETDTQYF. The V and J genes are TRBV29-1 and TRBJ2-3; the match to TRBD1 covers 7 bases. The CDR3 consists of 16 residues. CDR1 and CDR2 from the germline V gene are SQVTM and ANQGSEA. The V and J ends lost 6 bases and 3 bases, in that order; junction bases with no gene match: 15.

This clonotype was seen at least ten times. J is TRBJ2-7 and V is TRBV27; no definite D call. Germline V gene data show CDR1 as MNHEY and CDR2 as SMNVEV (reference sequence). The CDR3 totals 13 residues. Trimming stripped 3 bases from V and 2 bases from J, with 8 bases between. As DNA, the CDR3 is TGTGCCAGCAGTTTTGGCAGACCCTACGAGCAGTACTTC. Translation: CASSFGRPYEQYF.

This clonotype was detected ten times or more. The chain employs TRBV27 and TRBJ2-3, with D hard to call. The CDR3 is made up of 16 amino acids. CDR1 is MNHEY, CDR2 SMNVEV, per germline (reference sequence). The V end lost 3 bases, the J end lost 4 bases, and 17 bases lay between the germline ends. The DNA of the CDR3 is TGTGCCAGCAGTTTTCGATCTGGGGTTAGGGCAGATACGCAGTATTTT. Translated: CASSFRSGVRADTQYF.

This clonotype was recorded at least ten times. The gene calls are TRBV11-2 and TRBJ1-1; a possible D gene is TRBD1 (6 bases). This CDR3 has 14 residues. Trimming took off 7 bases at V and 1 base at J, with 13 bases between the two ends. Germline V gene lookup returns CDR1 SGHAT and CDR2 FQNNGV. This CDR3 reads CASTLGHPNTEAFF. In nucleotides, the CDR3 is TGTGCCAGCACCTTGGGACACCCGAACACTGAAGCTTTCTTT.

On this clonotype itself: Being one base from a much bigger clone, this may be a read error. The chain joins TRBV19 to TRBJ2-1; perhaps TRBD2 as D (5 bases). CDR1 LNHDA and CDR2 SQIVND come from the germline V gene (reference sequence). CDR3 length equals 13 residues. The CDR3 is CASSISGYKEQFF. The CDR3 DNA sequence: TGTGCCAGTAGTATCAGCGGCTACAAGGAGCAGTTCTTC.

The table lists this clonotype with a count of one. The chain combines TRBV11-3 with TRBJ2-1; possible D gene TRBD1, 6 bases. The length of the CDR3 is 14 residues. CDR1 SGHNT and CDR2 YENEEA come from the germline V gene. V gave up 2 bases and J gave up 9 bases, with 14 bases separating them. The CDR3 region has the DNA TGTGCCAGCAGCTTACGTCCAGGGGTCGGTGAGCAGTTCTTC. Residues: CASSLRPGVGEQFF.

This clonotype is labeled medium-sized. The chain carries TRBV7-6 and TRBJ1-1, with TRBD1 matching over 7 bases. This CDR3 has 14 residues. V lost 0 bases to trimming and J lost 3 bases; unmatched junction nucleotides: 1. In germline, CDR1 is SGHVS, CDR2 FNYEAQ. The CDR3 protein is CASSLARGDTEAFF. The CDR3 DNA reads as TGTGCCAGCAGCTTAGCCAGGGGGGACACTGAAGCTTTCTTT.

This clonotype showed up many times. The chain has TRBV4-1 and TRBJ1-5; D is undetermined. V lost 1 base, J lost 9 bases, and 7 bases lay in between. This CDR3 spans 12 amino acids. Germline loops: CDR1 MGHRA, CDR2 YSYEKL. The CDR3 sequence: CASSQAYGPQHF. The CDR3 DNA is TGCGCCAGCAGCCAAGCCTATGGGCCCCAGCATTTT.

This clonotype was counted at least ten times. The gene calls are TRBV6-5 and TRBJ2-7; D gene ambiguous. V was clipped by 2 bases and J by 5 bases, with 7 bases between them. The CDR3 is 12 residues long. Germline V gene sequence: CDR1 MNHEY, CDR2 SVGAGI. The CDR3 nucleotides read TGTGCCAGCAGTTACCCCCGGAACGAGCAGTACTTC. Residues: CASSYPRNEQYF.

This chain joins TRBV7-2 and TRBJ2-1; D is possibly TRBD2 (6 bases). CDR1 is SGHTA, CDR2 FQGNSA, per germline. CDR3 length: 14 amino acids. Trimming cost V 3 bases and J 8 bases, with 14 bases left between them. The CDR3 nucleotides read TGTGCCAGCAGCTTCTGGACTACCCGCGATGAGCAGTTCTTC. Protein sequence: CASSFWTTRDEQFF.

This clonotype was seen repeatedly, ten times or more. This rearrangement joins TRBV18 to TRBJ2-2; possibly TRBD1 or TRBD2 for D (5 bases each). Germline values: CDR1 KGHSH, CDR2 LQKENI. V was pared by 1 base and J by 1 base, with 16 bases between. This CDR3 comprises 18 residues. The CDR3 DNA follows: TGTGCCAGCTCACCACGTTTCAAGGGACGGCTGAACACCGGGGAGCTGTTTTTT. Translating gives CASSPRFKGRLNTGELFF.

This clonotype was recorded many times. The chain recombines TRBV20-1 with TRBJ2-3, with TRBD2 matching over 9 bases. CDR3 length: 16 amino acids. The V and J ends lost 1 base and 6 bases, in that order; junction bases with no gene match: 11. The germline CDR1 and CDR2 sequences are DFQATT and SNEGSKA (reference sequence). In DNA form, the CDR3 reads TGCAGTGCTAGAGGGGGCCCCGGCGGGAGGGCCGATACGCAGTATTTT. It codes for CSARGGPGGRADTQYF.

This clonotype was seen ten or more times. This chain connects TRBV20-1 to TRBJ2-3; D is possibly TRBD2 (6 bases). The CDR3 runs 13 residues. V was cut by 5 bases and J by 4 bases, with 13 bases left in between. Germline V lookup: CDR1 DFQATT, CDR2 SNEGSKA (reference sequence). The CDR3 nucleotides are TGCAGTGCTCCCGGGACTGTGGCAGATACGCAGTATTTT. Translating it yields CSAPGTVADTQYF.

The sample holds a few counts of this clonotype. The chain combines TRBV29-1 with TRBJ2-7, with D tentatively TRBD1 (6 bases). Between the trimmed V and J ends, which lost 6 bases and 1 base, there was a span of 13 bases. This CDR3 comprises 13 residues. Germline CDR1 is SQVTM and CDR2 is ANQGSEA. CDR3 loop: CSVYTGSSYEQYF. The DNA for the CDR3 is TGCAGCGTATATACAGGGTCATCCTACGAGCAGTACTTC.

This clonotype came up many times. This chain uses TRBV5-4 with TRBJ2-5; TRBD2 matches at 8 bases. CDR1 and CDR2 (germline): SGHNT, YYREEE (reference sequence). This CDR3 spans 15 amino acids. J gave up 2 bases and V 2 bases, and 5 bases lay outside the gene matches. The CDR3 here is CASSFPLAGQETQYF. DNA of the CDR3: TGTGCCAGCAGCTTTCCTTTAGCGGGGCAAGAGACCCAGTACTTC.

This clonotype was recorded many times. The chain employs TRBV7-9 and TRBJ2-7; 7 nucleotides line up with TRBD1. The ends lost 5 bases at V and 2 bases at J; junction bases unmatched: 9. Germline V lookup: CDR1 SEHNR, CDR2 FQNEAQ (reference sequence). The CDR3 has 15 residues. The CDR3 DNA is TGTGCCAGCAGCGCACTCGACAGGGACACCTACGAGCAGTACTTC. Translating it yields CASSALDRDTYEQYF.

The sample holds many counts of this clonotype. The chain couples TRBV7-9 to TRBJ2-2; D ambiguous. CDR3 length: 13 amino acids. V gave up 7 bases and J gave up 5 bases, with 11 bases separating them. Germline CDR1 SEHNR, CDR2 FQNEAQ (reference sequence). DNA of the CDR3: TGTGCCAGCAACGGTTGGAGAACCGGGGAGCTGTTTTTT. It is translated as CASNGWRTGELFF.

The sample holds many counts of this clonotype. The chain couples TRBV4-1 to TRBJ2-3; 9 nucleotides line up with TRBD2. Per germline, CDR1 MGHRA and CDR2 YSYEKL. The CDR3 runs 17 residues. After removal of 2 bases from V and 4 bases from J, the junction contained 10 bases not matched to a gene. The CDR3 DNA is TGCGCCAGCAGCCAAAGAGAGCGGGGGGCCCCCCCAGATACGCAGTATTTT. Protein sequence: CASSQRERGAPPDTQYF.